This passage covers 20 T cell receptor beta chains from one sample sequenced in a study of cytomegalovirus exposure and HLA in healthy donors. The method was immunoSEQ multiplex PCR; TCRdb's version includes in-frame clones alone and lacks a portion of them. Here the sample spans roughly 200,000 clones, about 81% being singletons. Sequencing was done on a sample of PBMCs. These receptors were collected from a woman aged 25 to 39 in good health and CMV-seronegative.

The rearrangement joins TRBV11-2 to TRBJ2-3, with D possibly matching TRBD2 (7 bases). Trimming shortened V by 3 bases and J by 1 base, and 14 bases separated the two germline ends. CDR1 SGHAT and CDR2 FQNNGV come from the germline V gene. CDR3 length equals 16 residues. The CDR3 spells CASSFSGGARTDTQYF. The CDR3 nucleotides are TGTGCCAGCAGCTTCAGTGGGGGGGCCCGCACAGATACGCAGTATTTT.

The chain combines TRBV5-1 with TRBJ2-2; D is unresolved. The CDR3 loop spans 12 amino acids. Germline V gives CDR1 SGHRS, CDR2 YFSETQ. The ends were cut back, 4 bases at V and 7 bases at J, with 8 bases in the middle. Written as DNA, the CDR3 is TGCGCCAGCAGCCCGCCGGTCGGGGAGCTGTTTTTT. This gives the protein CASSPPVGELFF.

J is TRBJ1-5 and V is TRBV29-1; a weak D match, TRBD1 (6 bases). The CDR3 spans 13 residues. CDR1 and CDR2 (germline): SQVTM, ANQGSEA. V was pared by 6 bases and J by 3 bases, with 12 bases between. CDR3 nucleotide sequence: TGCAGCGTAGTGGACAGCCCCAATCAGCCCCAGCATTTT. This translates into CSVVDSPNQPQHF.

The rearrangement uses TRBV27 and TRBJ2-1; TRBD2 agrees at 9 bases. The junction had 19 bases not matched to a gene; V was cut back by 4 bases and J by 15 bases. The germline gives CDR1 MNHEY, CDR2 SMNVEV (reference sequence). This CDR3 is built from 16 residues. CDR3 residues: CASSSQTAGGPSGGFF. In DNA form, the CDR3 reads TGTGCCAGCAGTTCCCAAACGGCGGGAGGGCCCTCGGGTGGGTTCTTC.

The chain uses TRBV29-1 and TRBJ2-2; 14 bases map to TRBD2. With 2 bases clipped from V and 5 bases from J, the junction kept 7 bases outside the gene matches. CDR3 length equals 17 residues. Germline CDR1 is SQVTM and CDR2 is ANQGSEA. The DNA for the CDR3 is TGCAGCGTTGAACCGACTAGCGGGAGGGCCGAGACCGGGGAGCTGTTTTTT. This sequence encodes CSVEPTSGRAETGELFF.

This clone was observed once. This chain joins TRBV29-1 and TRBJ1-5, with TRBD1 matching 9 bases. The V and J ends lost 7 bases and 3 bases, in that order; junction bases with no gene match: 4. In germline, CDR1 is SQVTM, CDR2 ANQGSEA. This CDR3 region has 13 residues. In nucleotides, the CDR3 is TGCAGCGCAGGGACAGGGAACAATCAGCCCCAGCATTTT. As protein: CSAGTGNNQPQHF.

The chain links TRBV19 to TRBJ1-1, with 12 bases identical to TRBD1. The germline gives CDR1 LNHDA, CDR2 SQIVND (reference sequence). The CDR3 loop spans 13 amino acids. V was clipped by 6 bases and J by 6 bases; unmatched bases: 2. The CDR3, as DNA: TGTGCCAGTAGGGGACAGGGGGCCTCTGAAGCTTTCTTT. Translated, it gives CASRGQGASEAFF.

The J gene is TRBJ2-7, the V gene TRBV5-1, with D perhaps TRBD1 (6 bases). Germline loops: CDR1 SGHRS, CDR2 YFSETQ. The CDR3 is 15 residues long. V gave up 1 base and J gave up 0 bases, with 11 bases separating them. CDR3 amino acids: CASSLRPGDSYEQYF. The DNA for the CDR3 is TGCGCCAGCAGCTTGAGGCCAGGGGACTCCTACGAGCAGTACTTC.

The table lists this clone with a count of one. The chain combines TRBV9 with TRBJ2-2; 8 bases match TRBD2. The CDR3 is made up of 15 amino acids. The germline gives CDR1 SGDLS, CDR2 YYNGEE. Trimming took 3 bases from V and 3 from J; bases not matched to a gene: 4. The CDR3 DNA sequence: TGTGCCAGCAGCGCCGGGACTAGTGACACCGGGGAGCTGTTTTTT. Translated, it gives CASSAGTSDTGELFF.

This chain uses TRBV28 with TRBJ2-2, with a weak D call TRBD2 (8 bases). Germline CDR1 and CDR2: MDHEN and SYDVKM. The V end lost 3 bases, the J end lost 7 bases, and 24 bases lay between the germline ends. This CDR3 region has 18 residues. The CDR3 DNA follows: TGTGCCAGCAGTTTGCCCCCCGGGAGGGGGCGCGGGTTCGGGGAGCTGTTTTTT. Amino acid sequence: CASSLPPGRGRGFGELFF.

The chain joins TRBV18 to TRBJ1-2, with D possibly being TRBD1 (6 bases). The germline V and J ends were trimmed by 6 bases and 2 bases, with 10 bases remaining between them. CDR3 size: 13 residues. CDR1 and CDR2 from the germline V gene are KGHSH and LQKENI. This chain's CDR3 is CASSSGQNYGYTF. CDR3 DNA: TGTGCCAGCTCCTCCGGACAGAACTATGGCTACACCTTC.

The chain is built from TRBV19 and TRBJ1-5; a weak D match, TRBD1 (5 bases). Trimming removed 6 bases from V and 0 bases from J, with 9 bases in between. This CDR3 is 14 amino acids long. Germline V gene lookup returns CDR1 LNHDA and CDR2 SQIVND (reference sequence). DNA for the CDR3: TGTGCCAGTAGGCGGACACATAGCAATCAGCCCCAGCATTTT. Protein: CASRRTHSNQPQHF. The whole variable domain, filled in from reference TRBV19 and TRBJ1-5, reads DGGITQSPKYLFRKEGQNVTLSCEQNLNHDAMYWYRQDPGQGLRLIYYSQIVNDFQKGDIAEGYSVSREKKESFPLTVTSAQKNPTAFYLCASRRTHSNQPQHFGDGTRLSIL.

The chain is built from TRBV6-5 and TRBJ1-2, with 7 bases lining up with TRBD1. Per the germline V gene, CDR1 is MNHEY and CDR2 is SVGAGI. V lost 7 bases to trimming and J lost 3 bases; unmatched junction nucleotides: 5. The CDR3 is 13 residues long. CDR3 loop: CASTPTGDYGYTF. In DNA, the CDR3 is TGTGCCAGCACCCCTACAGGGGACTATGGCTACACCTTC.

This sequence joins TRBV28 and TRBJ1-5; D possibly corresponds to TRBD1 (6 bases). Trimming took 3 bases from V and 7 from J, leaving 16 bases between them. From germline, CDR1 is MDHEN and CDR2 SYDVKM. The CDR3 runs 15 residues. The CDR3 coding sequence is TGTGCCAGCAGTTTCGGGGGGGCAGGTGGCCAGCCCCAGCATTTT. This sequence encodes CASSFGGAGGQPQHF.

This clone occurred once. This sequence joins TRBV6-5 and TRBJ2-2; 7 nucleotides match TRBD2. The germline gives CDR1 MNHEY, CDR2 SVGAGI. Trimming took 2 bases from V and 0 from J; bases not matched to a gene: 3. The CDR3 has 16 residues. The CDR3 here is CASSYQTSPNTGELFF. CDR3 nucleotide sequence: TGTGCCAGCAGTTACCAGACTAGCCCGAACACCGGGGAGCTGTTTTTT.

This clone was seen a few times. The rearrangement links TRBV30 to TRBJ2-3; D gene uncertain. The V and J ends lost 5 bases and 0 bases respectively, with 12 bases between them. The germline V gene encodes CDR1 GTSNPN and CDR2 SVGIG (reference sequence). The length of the CDR3 is 14 residues. Here the CDR3 DNA reads TGTGCCTGGTCGGGTGGTCCTAGCACAGATACGCAGTATTTT. Its protein is CAWSGGPSTDTQYF.

This chain uses TRBV19 with TRBJ1-5, with 8 bases matching TRBD1. The CDR3 is made up of 14 amino acids. V shed 1 base, J shed 7 bases, and the junction held 3 bases outside the gene matches. The germline CDR1 and CDR2 sequences are LNHDA and SQIVND (reference sequence). The CDR3 sequence: CASSIGDRIQPQHF. As DNA, the CDR3 is TGTGCCAGTAGTATAGGGGACAGGATCCAGCCCCAGCATTTT.

There are a few counts of this clone. The chain is built from TRBV28 and TRBJ2-3; 7 bases agree with TRBD2. Trimming took 5 bases from V and 2 from J; bases not matched to a gene: 10. Germline CDR1 reads MDHEN; CDR2 reads SYDVKM. The CDR3 is made up of 16 amino acids. The CDR3 region is CASSPSGGKDTDTQYF. Here the CDR3 DNA reads TGTGCCAGCAGTCCCTCCGGGGGGAAGGACACAGATACGCAGTATTTT.

CDR3: CASSLAMPGTANEKLFF. CDR3 in DNA: TGCGCCAGCAGCTTGGCAATGCCCGGGACAGCTAATGAAAAACTGTTTTTT. The chain recombines TRBV5-1 with TRBJ1-4, with 7 bases matching TRBD1. Germline assignment: CDR1 SGHRS and CDR2 YFSETQ. The V segment lost 0 bases and the J segment 3 bases; nucleotides outside the gene matches: 8. The CDR3 totals 17 residues.

The CDR3 loop reads CASSLAGSGGGQYF. The CDR3 DNA sequence: TGTGCCAGCAGCTTAGCGGGTAGCGGGGGCGGGCAGTACTTC. The chain employs TRBV7-2 and TRBJ2-7; 9 bases align to TRBD2. Germline trimming cut 0 bases from V and 9 bases from J; bases unmatched to any gene: 6. This CDR3 has 14 residues. CDR1 is SGHTA, CDR2 FQGNSA, per germline.